Shown below are 2 T cell receptor beta chains from a single sample sequenced in a study of cytomegalovirus exposure and HLA in healthy donors. Amplification used 60 Vbeta primers and 13 Jbeta primers. Sequencing was performed with immunoSEQ multiplex PCR; in TCRdb, only in-frame clones are kept and a portion is missing. The sample carries some 200,000 clones, roughly 84% recorded once. Sequenced: PBMCs. The receptors shown here come from a woman aged 45-65 years in good health and CMV-seropositive.

This chain connects TRBV19 to TRBJ1-2; no clear D gene. The germline V and J ends were trimmed by 3 bases and 4 bases, with 12 bases remaining between them. The CDR3 has 14 amino acids. Germline lookup yields CDR1 LNHDA and CDR2 SQIVND (reference sequence). DNA of the CDR3: TGTGCCAGTAGTATCAGAGGGCTTGGCTATGGCTACACCTTC. Protein: CASSIRGLGYGYTF.

This clone was seen a handful of times. Other DNA sequences of this sample code for an identical CDR3. The chain is built from TRBV5-1 and TRBJ2-3, with D unclear. Germline V CDR1 and CDR2: SGHRS, YFSETQ. The length of the CDR3 is 15 residues. V lost 0 bases to trimming and J lost 0 bases, with 8 bases between them. The chain's CDR3 is CASSLGTPSTDTQYF. The CDR3 nucleotides are TGCGCCAGCAGCTTGGGTACACCTAGCACAGATACGCAGTATTTT.